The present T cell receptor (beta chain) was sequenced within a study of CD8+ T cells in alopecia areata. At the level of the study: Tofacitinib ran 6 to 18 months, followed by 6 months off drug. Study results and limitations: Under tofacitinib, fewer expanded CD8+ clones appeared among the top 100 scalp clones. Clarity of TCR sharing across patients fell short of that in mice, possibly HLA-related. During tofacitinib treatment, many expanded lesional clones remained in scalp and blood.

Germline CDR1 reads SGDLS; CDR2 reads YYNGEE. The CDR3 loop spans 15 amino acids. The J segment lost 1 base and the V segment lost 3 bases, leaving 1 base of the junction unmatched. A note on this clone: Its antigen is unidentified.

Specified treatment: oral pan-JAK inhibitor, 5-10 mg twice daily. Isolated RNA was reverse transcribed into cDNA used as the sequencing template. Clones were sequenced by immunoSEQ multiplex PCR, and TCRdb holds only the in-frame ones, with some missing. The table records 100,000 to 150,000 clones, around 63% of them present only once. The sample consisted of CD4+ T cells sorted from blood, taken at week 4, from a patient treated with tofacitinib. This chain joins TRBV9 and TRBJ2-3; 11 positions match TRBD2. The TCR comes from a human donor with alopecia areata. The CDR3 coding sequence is TGTGCCAGCAGCGAACTAGCGGGGGGCACAGATACGCAGTATTTT. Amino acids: CASSELAGGTDTQYF.